This T cell receptor beta chain comes out of a study of technical replicates of blood from several donors. After removal of 0 bases from V and 2 bases from J, the junction contained 7 bases not matched to a gene. Germline V gene data show CDR1 as LNHNV and CDR2 as YYDKDF (reference sequence). This CDR3 has 17 residues. Here immunoSEQ multiplex PCR was the method, and the copy in TCRdb shows in-frame clones only, minus some. The sample lists about 93,000 clones, roughly 96% occurring once. Material for sequencing was T cells isolated from PBMCs. The TCR sequence derives from a human donor in good health. The chain joins TRBV15 to TRBJ2-7; 10 bases map to TRBD2. CDR3 coding DNA: TGTGCCACCAGCAGAGATAGGCTAGCGGGGGCAACCTACGAGCAGTACTTC. It translates to CATSRDRLAGATYEQYF.